This is a list of T cell receptor beta chains from one sample in a study of regulatory T cells in long-lasting Graves disease. TCRdb fed the multiplex PCR reads into MiXCR, producing one record per CDR3 protein. The sample comprises about 660,000 distinct CDR3 sequences, 25% to 35% of which are singletons, and about two fifths rests with the top ten. Specimen: peripheral blood mononuclear cells (PBMCs), collected when the disease was refractory, from a patient treated with antithyroid drugs. The source of these receptors is a female donor with Graves disease. CDR3s leave out the opening cysteine and the closing phenylalanine or tryptophan. Only some rows state a clone size, as once, few, many or a class for expanded clones.

j_gene: TRBJ1-5; v_gene: TRBV20-1; abundance: few; CDR3aa: SARTRPGTVSNQPQH
j_gene: TRBJ2-5; v_gene: TRBV5-1; abundance: once; CDR3aa: ASSLKGARETQY
j_gene: TRBJ2-5; v_gene: TRBV11-1; abundance: few; CDR3aa: ASRSASGGTQY
j_gene: TRBJ1-5; v_gene: TRBV29-1; abundance: .; CDR3aa: STRTTGESQH
j_gene: TRBJ2-4; v_gene: TRBV10-3; abundance: few; CDR3aa: AISDQQGAKNIQY
j_gene: TRBJ2-7; v_gene: TRBV6-2/TRBV6-3; abundance: many; CDR3aa: ASSEGVIYEQY
j_gene: TRBJ2-7; v_gene: TRBV6-5; abundance: many; CDR3aa: ASSYGQANYEQY
j_gene: TRBJ2-1; v_gene: TRBV5-1; abundance: .; CDR3aa: ASSTGQGASYNEQF
j_gene: TRBJ2-3; v_gene: TRBV7-2; abundance: .; CDR3aa: ASSLVAGTDTQY
j_gene: TRBJ2-7; v_gene: TRBV5-1; abundance: few; CDR3aa: ASSYGTSGDYEQY
j_gene: TRBJ1-1; v_gene: TRBV28; abundance: many; CDR3aa: ASSPQARDTEAF
j_gene: TRBJ1-2; v_gene: TRBV28; abundance: many; CDR3aa: ASRPSGVYGYT
j_gene: TRBJ1-2; v_gene: TRBV5-1; abundance: .; CDR3aa: ASSLGIPGDTNYGYT
j_gene: TRBJ1-1; v_gene: TRBV19; abundance: few; CDR3aa: ASSVEDRGNTEAF
j_gene: TRBJ1-2; v_gene: TRBV7-9; abundance: .; CDR3aa: ASSSITGTENPANYGYT
j_gene: TRBJ1-1; v_gene: TRBV18; abundance: few; CDR3aa: ASSPQQVNTEAF
j_gene: TRBJ1-1; v_gene: TRBV5-1; abundance: .; CDR3aa: ASSLEGSYTEAF
j_gene: TRBJ1-1; v_gene: TRBV29-1; abundance: .; CDR3aa: STYRGRGMNTEAF
j_gene: TRBJ1-2; v_gene: TRBV7-2; abundance: .; CDR3aa: ASSRVQNYGHT
j_gene: TRBJ1-2; v_gene: TRBV18; abundance: few; CDR3aa: ASSLHAEPYGYT
j_gene: TRBJ1-5; v_gene: TRBV12-3/TRBV12-4; abundance: .; CDR3aa: ASYNTGVSNQPQH
j_gene: TRBJ1-1; v_gene: TRBV6-2/TRBV6-3; abundance: .; CDR3aa: ASSLGGPRDTEAF
j_gene: TRBJ2-7; v_gene: TRBV12-3/TRBV12-4; abundance: many; CDR3aa: ASSFPGPSYEQY
j_gene: TRBJ1-6; v_gene: TRBV28; abundance: .; CDR3aa: ASSPEDSPLH
j_gene: TRBJ1-1; v_gene: TRBV28; abundance: many; CDR3aa: ASSLRRQLLNTEAF
j_gene: TRBJ2-3; v_gene: TRBV15; abundance: .; CDR3aa: ATSTDRGRTDTQY
j_gene: TRBJ1-1; v_gene: TRBV2; abundance: many; CDR3aa: ASSEQGTEAF
j_gene: TRBJ2-5; v_gene: TRBV20-1; abundance: .; CDR3aa: SAPSDWQETQY
j_gene: TRBJ2-7; v_gene: TRBV5-1; abundance: many; CDR3aa: ASSVGTSGSYEQY
j_gene: TRBJ2-2; v_gene: TRBV6-1; abundance: .; CDR3aa: ASSEGGVAGELF
j_gene: TRBJ1-2; v_gene: TRBV11-2; abundance: few; CDR3aa: ASSLGSAIYGYT
j_gene: TRBJ2-7; v_gene: TRBV5-1; abundance: .; CDR3aa: ASSPGQRTSYEQY
j_gene: TRBJ1-1; v_gene: TRBV5-6; abundance: few; CDR3aa: ASSYSWETMNTEAF
j_gene: TRBJ2-7; v_gene: TRBV11-2; abundance: few; CDR3aa: ASSLDGREQY
j_gene: TRBJ2-3; v_gene: TRBV20-1; abundance: .; CDR3aa: SARDLVTGGPPDTQY
j_gene: TRBJ2-7; v_gene: TRBV27; abundance: .; CDR3aa: ASSGQGVWEQY
j_gene: TRBJ2-5; v_gene: TRBV6-2/TRBV6-3; abundance: few; CDR3aa: ASTDDETQY
j_gene: TRBJ2-1; v_gene: TRBV6-1; abundance: many; CDR3aa: ASRDPDYNEQF
j_gene: TRBJ2-4; v_gene: TRBV20-1; abundance: .; CDR3aa: SALPWAEGGNIQY
j_gene: TRBJ1-2; v_gene: TRBV12-3/TRBV12-4; abundance: .; CDR3aa: ASSSVTSGHPLYGYT
j_gene: TRBJ2-5; v_gene: TRBV20-1; abundance: few; CDR3aa: SARRPETQY
j_gene: TRBJ2-4; v_gene: TRBV6-1; abundance: .; CDR3aa: ASSPSGTQPSLAKNIQY
j_gene: TRBJ2-7; v_gene: TRBV20-1; abundance: once; CDR3aa: SARDRVAGVYEQY
j_gene: TRBJ1-1; v_gene: TRBV24-1; abundance: .; CDR3aa: ATRSSTEAF
j_gene: TRBJ1-5; v_gene: TRBV6-1; abundance: .; CDR3aa: ATRNSNQPQH
j_gene: TRBJ1-5; v_gene: TRBV30; abundance: few; CDR3aa: AWSGGTNQPQH
j_gene: TRBJ1-1; v_gene: TRBV20-1; abundance: .; CDR3aa: SASGGTYFF
j_gene: TRBJ1-1; v_gene: TRBV28; abundance: .; CDR3aa: ASSLVGRVAF
j_gene: TRBJ1-4; v_gene: TRBV5-5; abundance: .; CDR3aa: ASSANLWVNEKLF
j_gene: TRBJ1-3; v_gene: TRBV28; abundance: .; CDR3aa: ASSLRPPGTGASGNTIY
j_gene: TRBJ2-7; v_gene: TRBV6-9; abundance: .; CDR3aa: ASSSHWTYEQY
j_gene: TRBJ1-2; v_gene: TRBV12-3/TRBV12-4; abundance: .; CDR3aa: ASSAPGGYT
j_gene: TRBJ1-5; v_gene: TRBV12-3/TRBV12-4; abundance: .; CDR3aa: ASSFQGYQPQH
j_gene: TRBJ1-1; v_gene: TRBV6-2/TRBV6-3; abundance: few; CDR3aa: ASSYPGSDTEAF
j_gene: TRBJ1-1; v_gene: TRBV27; abundance: few; CDR3aa: ASSLGAPNTEAF